What follows are 27 T cell receptor beta chains derived from one specimen sequenced in a study of OX40 agonist ivuxolimab in advanced cancers. Assay used: immunoSEQ multiplex PCR; TCRdb lists only in-frame clones, some missing. The data contain more than 80,000 clones, 94% of them singletons. The input for sequencing was CD4+ or CD8+ T cells sorted from blood, taken in a trial of the OX40 agonist ivuxolimab. All receptors come from an adult with an advanced solid tumor such as melanoma, head and neck, liver or kidney cancer.

Only one count was recorded for this clone. This chain connects TRBV9 to TRBJ1-1; D is ambiguous. Germline loops: CDR1 SGDLS, CDR2 YYNGEE. V was clipped by 0 bases and J by 3 bases, with 6 bases between them. The CDR3 runs to 13 residues. CDR3 sequence (DNA): TGTGCCAGCAGCGTAGATGGGGACACTGAAGCTTTCTTT. Translated: CASSVDGDTEAFF.

The chain recombines TRBV28 with TRBJ2-7; D may be TRBD1 (6 bases). V gave up 11 bases and J gave up 1 base, with 24 bases separating them. The CDR3 covers 16 residues. The germline V gene has CDR1 MDHEN and CDR2 SYDVKM. CDR3 loop: CASSGAPFESSYEQYF. The CDR3 DNA sequence: TGTGCCTCCTCAGGGGCCCCATTTGAGAGTTCCTACGAGCAGTACTTC.

The rearrangement links TRBV19 to TRBJ2-2; TRBD2 agrees at 7 bases. Germline CDR1 is LNHDA and CDR2 is SQIVND (reference sequence). V lost 0 bases, J lost 5 bases, and 12 bases stayed unmatched. This CDR3 region has 18 residues. The CDR3 nucleotides are TGTGCCAGTAGTATAGATCTTCATCGGGAGGTCGGAACCGGGGAGCTGTTTTTT. Translation gives CASSIDLHREVGTGELFF.

The V gene is TRBV29-1, the J gene TRBJ2-4; 9 bases are a match to TRBD1. The CDR3 has 16 amino acids. J was trimmed by 10 bases and V by 3 bases; bases with no gene match: 16. Germline CDR1 and CDR2: SQVTM and ANQGSEA. The CDR3 spells CSVENRWGQGTRIQYF. The CDR3 nucleotides read TGCAGCGTTGAGAATAGATGGGGACAGGGAACAAGGATTCAGTACTTC. Drawing the rest from reference TRBV29-1 and TRBJ2-4, the complete variable domain is SAVISQKPSRDICQRGTSLTIQCQVDSQVTMMFWYRQQPGQSLTLIATANQGSEATYESGFVIDKFPISRPNLTFSTLTVSNMSPEDSSIYLCSVENRWGQGTRIQYFGAGTRLSVL.

The chain links TRBV6-5 to TRBJ2-7, with TRBD2 as a possible D gene (7 bases). V lost 2 bases and J lost 0, with 14 bases in between. Germline values: CDR1 MNHEY, CDR2 SVGAGI. CDR3 length equals 16 residues. Here the CDR3 reads CASSYTGGQGSYEQYF. In nucleotides, the CDR3 is TGTGCCAGCAGTTACACCGGGGGGCAGGGCTCCTACGAGCAGTACTTC.

The chain links TRBV19 to TRBJ1-2, with TRBD1 identical over 12 bases. The CDR3 runs to 14 residues. CDR1 and CDR2 from the germline V gene are LNHDA and SQIVND (reference sequence). Losses at the gene ends were 7 bases for V and 5 bases for J; bases not matched to a gene: 5. CDR3 nucleotides: TGTGCCAGTACCGGGACAGGGGGCAGGTATGGCTACACCTTC. This translates into CASTGTGGRYGYTF. Combining the CDR3 with reference TRBV19 and TRBJ1-2 gives the whole variable domain DGGITQSPKYLFRKEGQNVTLSCEQNLNHDAMYWYRQDPGQGLRLIYYSQIVNDFQKGDIAEGYSVSREKKESFPLTVTSAQKNPTAFYLCASTGTGGRYGYTFGSGTRLTVV.

V usage is TRBV4-3 and J usage is TRBJ1-1, with D hard to call. Germline loops: CDR1 LGHNA, CDR2 YSLEER. The CDR3 is 15 amino acids. V lost 0 bases and J 4 bases, leaving 12 bases between the germline ends. CDR3 DNA sequence: TGCGCCAGCAGCCAAGAATTCAGGAGGGTCACTGAAGCTTTCTTT. Amino acids: CASSQEFRRVTEAFF.

This sequence joins TRBV5-6 and TRBJ2-5; TRBD1 is a possible D gene (7 bases). Germline assignment: CDR1 SGHDT and CDR2 YYEEEE. Between the trimmed V and J ends, which lost 3 bases and 1 base, there was a span of 25 bases. The CDR3 loop spans 19 amino acids. The CDR3 bases are TGTGCCAGCAGCTCATTACAGGTTTCCAGGGGGGATCCCCAAGAGACCCAGTACTTC. It is translated as CASSSLQVSRGDPQETQYF.

The CDR3 loop reads CASSLEFGSEQFF. The DNA of the CDR3 is TGTGCCAGCAGCTTAGAGTTCGGGAGCGAGCAGTTCTTC. This chain joins TRBV11-2 and TRBJ2-1, with a possible D match to TRBD2 (6 bases). The length of the CDR3 is 13 residues. CDR1 is SGHAT, CDR2 FQNNGV, per germline. V was clipped by 0 bases and J by 10 bases, with 10 bases between them.

This rearrangement joins TRBV5-5 to TRBJ2-1, with 9 bases matching TRBD2. Trimming cost V 1 base and J 7 bases; bases outside gene matches: 6. Germline assignment: CDR1 SGHKS and CDR2 YYEKEE (reference sequence). CDR3 length: 15 residues. CDR3 amino acids: CASSLKLAGKNEQFF. The DNA for the CDR3 is TGTGCCAGCAGCTTGAAACTAGCGGGTAAGAATGAGCAGTTCTTC.

V gene TRBV9 combines with J gene TRBJ2-5; 12 bases map to TRBD2. CDR3 length equals 16 residues. Germline CDR1 and CDR2: SGDLS and YYNGEE. V lost 3 bases to trimming and J lost 7 bases; unmatched junction nucleotides: 10. Here the CDR3 reads CASSEALAGGLGTQYF. For the CDR3, the DNA is TGTGCCAGCAGCGAGGCCCTAGCGGGAGGGCTAGGGACCCAGTACTTC.

This chain links TRBV6-5 with TRBJ1-1; a weak D match, TRBD1 (5 bases). This CDR3 contains 16 residues. Per the germline V gene, CDR1 is MNHEY and CDR2 is SVGAGI. V gave up 1 base and J gave up 1 base, with 13 bases separating them. The CDR3 region is CASSYFRAGPNTEAFF. CDR3 bases: TGTGCCAGCAGTTACTTCAGAGCAGGGCCGAACACTGAAGCTTTCTTT.

The gene calls are TRBV2 and TRBJ2-7; D not certain. Trimming left V 4 bases short and J 2 bases short, with 6 bases between. Germline-derived CDR1 and CDR2 are SNHLY and FYNNEI. The CDR3 runs to 12 residues. The CDR3 region has the DNA TGTGCCAGCAGTGTCAGAACCTACGAGCAGTACTTC. This encodes CASSVRTYEQYF.

The V and J genes are TRBV27 and TRBJ2-7; D gene uncertain. CDR3 length: 13 amino acids. The V gene's germline CDR1 is MNHEY and CDR2 SMNVEV (reference sequence). V dropped 5 bases and J dropped 0 bases, with 8 bases sitting between them. The chain's CDR3 is CASSPDGSYEQYF. In DNA form, the CDR3 reads TGTGCCAGCAGTCCGGACGGCTCCTACGAGCAGTACTTC.

The rearrangement joins TRBV12-5 to TRBJ2-5, with no clear D. The V gene's germline CDR1 is LGHNT and CDR2 FRNRAP. CDR3 length equals 14 residues. Trimming left V 4 bases short and J 2 bases short, with 11 bases between. This CDR3 is CASGYQPMQETQYF. CDR3 nucleotides: TGTGCTAGTGGTTACCAACCGATGCAAGAGACCCAGTACTTC. The full variable domain, in which reference TRBV12-5 and TRBJ2-5 provide the parts outside the CDR3, is DARVTQTPRHKVTEMGQEVTMRCQPILGHNTVFWYRQTMMQGLELLAYFRNRAPLDDSGMPKDRFSAEMPDATLATLKIQPSEPRDSAVYFCASGYQPMQETQYFGPGTRLLVL.

This sequence joins TRBV6-1 and TRBJ2-7; 8 bases are shared with TRBD1. Germline CDR1 reads MNHNS; CDR2 reads SASEGT. The CDR3 loop spans 12 amino acids. The ends lost 6 bases at V and 4 bases at J; junction bases unmatched: 2. Here the CDR3 reads CASRDRAYEQYF. The CDR3 DNA follows: TGTGCCAGCAGGGACAGGGCTTACGAGCAGTACTTC.

The chain uses TRBV11-2 and TRBJ1-5; maybe TRBD1 (5 bases). CDR1 is SGHAT and CDR2 is FQNNGV in the germline V gene. V was cut by 2 bases and J by 3 bases, with 8 bases left in between. CDR3 length: 14 amino acids. The CDR3 DNA sequence: TGTGCCAGCAGCTTAAGAGGGGCCAATCAGCCCCAGCATTTT. This sequence encodes CASSLRGANQPQHF.

The rearrangement links TRBV5-6 to TRBJ1-5; D not certain. The V and J ends lost 0 bases and 0 bases respectively, with 10 bases between them. This CDR3 contains 16 residues. The germline V gene has CDR1 SGHDT and CDR2 YYEEEE. The CDR3 sequence: CASSLGESYSNQPQHF. The DNA for the CDR3 is TGTGCCAGCAGCTTGGGAGAATCATATAGCAATCAGCCCCAGCATTTT.

The V gene is TRBV10-3, the J gene TRBJ2-5, with 10 positions matching TRBD1. Matching the DNA end better, TRBJ2-7 makes the J call doubtful. The CDR3 loop spans 15 amino acids. Germline lookup yields CDR1 ENHRY and CDR2 SYGVKD. The CDR3, as DNA: TGTGCCATCAGTGAGCCGGGACAGGGGACCTACGAGCAGTACTTC. Protein product: CAISEPGQGTYEQYF.

This chain connects TRBV30 to TRBJ2-5; 10 bases fit TRBD2. In germline, CDR1 is GTSNPN, CDR2 SVGIG (reference sequence). The J segment lost 2 bases and the V segment lost 4 bases, leaving 19 bases of the junction unmatched. CDR3 size: 19 residues. CDR3 sequence reads: CAWIPRLTSGRTRQETQYF. DNA of the CDR3: TGTGCCTGGATCCCGAGGTTGACTAGCGGGCGCACCCGACAAGAGACCCAGTACTTC.

The genes are TRBV27 and TRBJ1-2; 7 bases match TRBD1. The CDR3 contains 16 residues. With V trimmed by 5 bases and J by 1 base, 10 bases remained unmatched. Germline lookup yields CDR1 MNHEY and CDR2 SMNVEV (reference sequence). The CDR3 reads CASSPQYRGFNYGYTF. The CDR3 nucleotides read TGTGCCAGCAGTCCCCAGTACAGGGGATTTAACTATGGCTACACCTTC.

This chain links TRBV7-6 with TRBJ2-2; 7 bases match TRBD1. The V and J ends lost 0 bases and 4 bases, in that order; junction bases with no gene match: 11. Germline CDR1 SGHVS, CDR2 FNYEAQ. The CDR3 covers 18 residues. The CDR3 nucleotides read TGTGCCAGCAGCTTAGCCCTCGTGACAGGGTCAGGCACCGGGGAGCTGTTTTTT. This sequence encodes CASSLALVTGSGTGELFF.

This clone came up once. The genes are TRBV28 and TRBJ1-1; 7 nucleotides line up with TRBD1. Trimming removed 5 bases from V and 0 bases from J; junction bases left unmatched: 3. The length of the CDR3 is 14 residues. The germline V gene has CDR1 MDHEN and CDR2 SYDVKM. The CDR3 here is CASSNRGLNTEAFF. CDR3 DNA sequence: TGTGCCAGCAGTAACAGGGGTCTGAACACTGAAGCTTTCTTT.

The chain is built from TRBV29-1 and TRBJ1-2, with D uncertain. V lost 0 bases and J lost 4, with 6 bases in between. Germline CDR1 is SQVTM and CDR2 is ANQGSEA. This CDR3 has 12 residues. Here the CDR3 reads CSVEEAGYGYTF. The CDR3 DNA sequence: TGCAGCGTTGAAGAGGCGGGCTATGGCTACACCTTC.

This chain connects TRBV7-8 to TRBJ2-7; no clear D gene. V was clipped by 5 bases and J by 5 bases, with 10 bases between them. The CDR3 is made up of 12 amino acids. Germline CDR1 reads SGHVS; CDR2 reads FQNEAQ. The CDR3 is CASSPRGDEQYF. The CDR3 DNA sequence: TGTGCCAGCAGCCCTAGAGGTGACGAGCAGTACTTC.

The J gene is TRBJ2-3, the V gene TRBV5-6; no reliable D call. The CDR3 consists of 11 residues. Germline lookup yields CDR1 SGHDT and CDR2 YYEEEE. V lost 3 bases and J lost 2, with 1 base in between. CDR3 residues: CASSYTDTQYF. CDR3 sequence (DNA): TGTGCCAGCAGCTACACAGATACGCAGTATTTT. The full variable domain, with the rest looked up from reference TRBV5-6 and TRBJ2-3, is DAGVTQSPTHLIKTRGQQVTLRCSPKSGHDTVSWYQQALGQGPQFIFQYYEEEERQRGNFPDRFSGHQFPNYSSELNVNALLLGDSALYLCASSYTDTQYFGPGTRLTVL.

V is TRBV28 and J is TRBJ2-2; 7 bases line up with TRBD1. The CDR3 covers 14 residues. V lost 9 bases, J lost 0 bases, and 4 bases stayed unmatched. From germline, CDR1 is MDHEN and CDR2 SYDVKM. The CDR3 loop reads CASSTGTNTGELFF. CDR3 DNA: TGTGCCAGTTCGACAGGGACGAACACCGGGGAGCTGTTTTTT.